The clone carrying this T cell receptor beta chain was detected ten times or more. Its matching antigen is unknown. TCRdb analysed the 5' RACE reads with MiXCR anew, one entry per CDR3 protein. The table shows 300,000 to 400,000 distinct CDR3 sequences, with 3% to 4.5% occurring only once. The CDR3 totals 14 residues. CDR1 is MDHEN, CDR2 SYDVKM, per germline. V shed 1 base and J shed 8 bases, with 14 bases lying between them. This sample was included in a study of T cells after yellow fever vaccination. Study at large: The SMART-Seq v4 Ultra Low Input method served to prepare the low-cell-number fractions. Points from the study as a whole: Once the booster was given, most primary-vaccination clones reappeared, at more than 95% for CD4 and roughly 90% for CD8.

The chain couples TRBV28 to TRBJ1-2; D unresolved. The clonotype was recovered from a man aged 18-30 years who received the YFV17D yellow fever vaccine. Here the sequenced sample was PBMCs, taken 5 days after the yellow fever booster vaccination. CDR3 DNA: TGTGCCAGCAGTTTATATGATAGCGAGCTCGGCTACACCTTC. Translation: CASSLYDSELGYTF.